This TCR beta chain was retrieved from a study of T cells after yellow fever vaccination (dated by TCRdb to the late 2010s). Context from the whole study: The SMART-Seq v4 Ultra Low Input RNA kit was used to prepare libraries from fractions with low cell numbers. To follow T-cell clones before and after both primary and booster YFV17D yellow fever vaccination, bulk TCR alpha and beta repertoires underwent longitudinal sequencing. Two healthy male donors, one aged 18 to 29 and one aged 30 to 40 years, were included in the cohort. Blood was drawn at multiple timepoints before and after primary and secondary immunization, with bulk PBMC replicates and cell subsets isolated. What the authors observed across the whole study: The secondary T-cell response was weaker than the primary response but faster, peaking on day 5 instead of day 15. Because abundant contaminating clonotypes from the bulk population could be contained in FACS-sorted repertoires, computational filtering was required. A small share of clonotypes was detected in both CD4 and CD8 compartments, with the overlap likely arising from convergent recombination. After the booster, most clones that had expanded after primary vaccination were detected again (about 95% of CD4 and over 75% of CD8), suggesting broad maintenance of memory. Because only two donors were included in the study, the extent to which the findings can be generalized is limited.

The reads were generated on an Illumina NovaSeq 6000. TCR cDNA was synthesized by 5'RACE template switching, through which a universal primer site and unique molecular identifiers were introduced. Priming of cDNA synthesis was performed from both the TCR alpha and TCR beta constant segments. Library amplification used two PCR steps, and the second PCR step added sample barcodes and sequencing adapters. Libraries were sequenced on Illumina HiSeq 2500 (2x100 bp) or NovaSeq (2x150 bp). Processing in the source paper ran as follows. Demultiplexing of reads and collapsing into UMI consensus sequences were performed with MIGEC, and V(D)J alignment was carried out with MiXCR. Vaccine-responding clonotypes were identified with edgeR using replicate PBMC samples, with FDR below 0.01 and a log2 fold change above 5 up to day 15 being required. Bulk clonotypes were assigned CD4 or CD8 identity according to which sequenced CD4 or CD8 repertoire held them at higher abundance. TCRdb reprocessing: public reads trimmed at Q25 with fastp, clones called with MiXCR, in-frame beta chains kept. Rows with a matching CDR3 protein are joined into one entry that keeps the most common DNA and genes. Here the V and J calls rest on TCRdb's processing, not on the authors' analysis. The sample contains 300,000 to 350,000 distinct CDR3 sequences, about 4% of them found a single time. Together, the top ten hold 24% of the sample.

A distance of 13 bases separates the germline ends of V and J, which lose 4 bases and 1 base respectively. CDR1 and CDR2 are drawn from the germline V gene (reference sequence): MNHEY, SMNVEV. The CDR3 spans 15 residues, from the cysteine through the phenylalanine. Only the CDR3 part of the read is kept: 45 bases, read in frame from the first base. This clonotype has ten or more counts. No cognate antigen has been identified for it. The input lacks base qualities; no much larger clone sits a single base away. What the treatment or condition label conveys for this sample: live attenuated yellow fever vaccine strain. At every blood-draw timepoint, two biological replicates of bulk PBMCs were collected. PBMCs were isolated from peripheral blood using a standard Ficoll-Paque protocol. TriZol was used to extract RNA from bulk PBMCs, from CD4 and CD8 fractions, and from dextramer-positive and dextramer-negative fractions.

The specimen was PBMCs, collected 5 days after the yellow fever booster vaccination. This TCR came from a man between 18 and 35 years old who received the YFV17D yellow fever vaccine. The chain couples TRBV27 to TRBJ1-1; a confident D gene designation cannot be given. The CDR3 is CASSSSGTRNTEAFF. The sequenced DNA: TGTGCCAGCAGTTCCTCAGGTACCAGGAACACTGAAGCTTTCTTT.